The 5 T cell receptor beta chains given below trace back to one sample, sequenced in a study of blood T cell repertoires in COVID-19 (dated by TCRdb to 2019 to 2021). Libraries were constructed by the immunoSEQ multiplex PCR assay. This is the immuneACCESS table as TCRdb keeps it, with only in-frame sequences that have V and J called. A part of the clones is gone; compared with another copy, unresolved V genes explain less than half, and the rest is unexplained. The sample table shows some 200,000 clones, and around nine tenths are seen once. Clones ranked in the top ten supply 0.88% of the sample. Material: peripheral blood. These receptors were taken from a woman aged 18 to 35 who had recovered from COVID-19.

This chain uses TRBV25-1 with TRBJ1-2, with D uncertain. The V gene's germline CDR1 is MGHDK and CDR2 SYGVNS. CDR3 length: 11 residues. V was cut by 3 bases and J by 6 bases, with 5 bases left in between. The DNA of the CDR3 is TGTGCCAGCAGTGATCCCAATGGCTACACCTTC. This codes for CASSDPNGYTF.

V usage is TRBV3-1 (or the pseudogene TRBV3-2) and J usage is TRBJ1-5, with 9 bases identical to TRBD1. The trim removed 4 bases at V and 6 bases at J, leaving 4 bases unmatched. The CDR3 covers 14 residues. Per the germline V gene, CDR1 is LGHDT and CDR2 is YNNKEL (reference sequence). CDR3 bases: TGTGCCAGCAGCCGTCGGACAGGGGTTCAGCCCCAGCATTTT. Protein: CASSRRTGVQPQHF.

In this sample, this clone turned up a few times. This rearrangement joins TRBV6-1 to TRBJ1-1, with TRBD1 identical over 9 bases. The CDR3 loop spans 18 amino acids. With V trimmed by 2 bases and J by 6 bases, 16 bases remained unmatched. CDR1 and CDR2 (germline): MNHNS, SASEGT. CDR3 in amino acids: CASSERFPGQGGRAEAFF. CDR3 coding DNA: TGTGCCAGCAGTGAAAGGTTCCCGGGACAGGGTGGTCGGGCTGAAGCTTTCTTT.

This sequence joins TRBV15 and TRBJ1-4; TRBD1 might be the D (6 bases). CDR1 and CDR2 (germline): LNHNV, YYDKDF (reference sequence). The CDR3 extends over 16 amino acids. V lost 0 bases and J lost 6, with 14 bases in between. The CDR3 DNA sequence: TGTGCCACCAGCAGAGATTGGGGACAAGGGTATGAAAAACTGTTTTTT. This codes for CATSRDWGQGYEKLFF.

The chain joins TRBV6-2 or TRBV6-3 to TRBJ1-5; 8 positions match TRBD1. The CDR3 is 14 amino acids. The V gene's germline CDR1 is MNHEY and CDR2 SVGEGT. Trimming at V came to 6 bases and at J to 6 bases, leaving 7 bases not matched to a gene. CDR3 coding DNA: TGTGCCAGCAGCCCCCCAGGGGGCGGTCAGCCCCAGCATTTT. Its protein product is CASSPPGGGQPQHF.